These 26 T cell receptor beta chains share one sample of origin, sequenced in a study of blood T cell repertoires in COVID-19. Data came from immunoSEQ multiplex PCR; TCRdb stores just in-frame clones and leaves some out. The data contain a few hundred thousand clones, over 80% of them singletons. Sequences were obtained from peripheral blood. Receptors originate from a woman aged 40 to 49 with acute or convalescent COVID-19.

The CDR3 DNA is TGTGCCAGTAGTATTCGAAACAGGAACACAGATACGCAGTATTTT. Protein product: CASSIRNRNTDTQYF. The chain combines TRBV19 with TRBJ2-3; maybe TRBD1 (5 bases). This CDR3 comprises 15 residues. V shed 3 bases and J shed 2 bases, with 12 bases lying between them. Germline CDR1 LNHDA, CDR2 SQIVND (reference sequence).

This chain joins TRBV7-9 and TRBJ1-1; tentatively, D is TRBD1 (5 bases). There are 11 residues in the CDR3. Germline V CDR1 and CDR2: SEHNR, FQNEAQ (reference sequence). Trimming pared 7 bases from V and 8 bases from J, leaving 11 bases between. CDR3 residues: CASIWGGEAFF. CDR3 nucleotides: TGTGCCAGCATTTGGGGGGGAGAAGCTTTCTTT.

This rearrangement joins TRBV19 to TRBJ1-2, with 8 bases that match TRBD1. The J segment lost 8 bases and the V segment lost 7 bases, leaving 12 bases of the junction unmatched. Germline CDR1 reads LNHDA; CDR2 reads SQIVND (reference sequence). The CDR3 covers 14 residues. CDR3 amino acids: CASTELQGARGYTF. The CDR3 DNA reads TGTGCCAGTACCGAGCTCCAGGGGGCCCGCGGCTACACCTTC.

CDR3 loop: CASSQEGRSSLFF. In DNA form, the CDR3 reads TGCGCCAGCAGCCAAGAGGGTCGGAGCTCTCTGTTCTTC. V is TRBV4-1 and J is TRBJ2-1; no firm D call. The germline V gene has CDR1 MGHRA and CDR2 YSYEKL. This CDR3 is 13 amino acids long. V was trimmed by 0 bases and J by 15 bases, leaving 15 bases between them.

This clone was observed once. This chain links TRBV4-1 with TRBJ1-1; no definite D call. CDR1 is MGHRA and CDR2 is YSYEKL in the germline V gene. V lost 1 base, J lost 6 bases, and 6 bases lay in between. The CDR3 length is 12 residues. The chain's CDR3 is CASSQVSAEAFF. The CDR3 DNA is TGCGCCAGCAGCCAAGTCAGCGCTGAAGCTTTCTTT.

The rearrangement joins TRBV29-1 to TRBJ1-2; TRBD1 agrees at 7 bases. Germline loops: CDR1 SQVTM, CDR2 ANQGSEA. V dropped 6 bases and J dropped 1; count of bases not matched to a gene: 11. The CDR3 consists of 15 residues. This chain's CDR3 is CSVLLPTGLNYGYTF. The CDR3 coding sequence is TGCAGCGTCTTGCTCCCGACAGGGCTTAACTATGGCTACACCTTC.

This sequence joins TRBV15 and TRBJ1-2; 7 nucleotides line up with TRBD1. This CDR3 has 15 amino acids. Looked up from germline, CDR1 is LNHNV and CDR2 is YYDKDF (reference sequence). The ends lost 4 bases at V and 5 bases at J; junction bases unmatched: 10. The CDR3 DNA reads TGTGCCACCAGCACGAACAGGGGCGTGGGATATGGCTACACCTTC. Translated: CATSTNRGVGYGYTF.

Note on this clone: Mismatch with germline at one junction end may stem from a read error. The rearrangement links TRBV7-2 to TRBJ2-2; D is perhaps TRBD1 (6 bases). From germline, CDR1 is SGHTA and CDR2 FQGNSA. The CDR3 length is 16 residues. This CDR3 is CASSLAGAMNTGELFF. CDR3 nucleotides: TGTGCCAGCAGCCTAGCAGGGGCGATGAACACCGGGGAGCTGTTTTTT.

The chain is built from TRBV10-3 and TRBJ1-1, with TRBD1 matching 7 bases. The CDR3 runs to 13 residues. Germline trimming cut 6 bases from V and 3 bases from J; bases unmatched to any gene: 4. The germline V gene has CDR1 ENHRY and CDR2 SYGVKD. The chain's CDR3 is CAISIDRDTEAFF. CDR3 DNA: TGTGCCATCAGCATAGACAGGGACACTGAAGCTTTCTTT.

CDR3 loop: CATSRDPQGEAYEQYV. As DNA, the CDR3 is TGTGCCACCAGCAGAGATCCCCAGGGGGAAGCCTACGAGCAGTACGTC. The chain joins TRBV15 to TRBJ2-7, with 7 bases fitting TRBD1. V gave up 0 bases and J gave up 2 bases; unmatched junction bases: 7. The germline CDR1 and CDR2 sequences are LNHNV and YYDKDF (reference sequence). The CDR3 contains 16 residues.

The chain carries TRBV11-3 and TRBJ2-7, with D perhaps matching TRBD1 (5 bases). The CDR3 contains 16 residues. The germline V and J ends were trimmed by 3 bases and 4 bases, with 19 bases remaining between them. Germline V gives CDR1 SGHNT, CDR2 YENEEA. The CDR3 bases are TGTGCCAGCAGCTTTAGTGGGGCCTATCCCCCGTACGAGCAGTACGTC. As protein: CASSFSGAYPPYEQYV.

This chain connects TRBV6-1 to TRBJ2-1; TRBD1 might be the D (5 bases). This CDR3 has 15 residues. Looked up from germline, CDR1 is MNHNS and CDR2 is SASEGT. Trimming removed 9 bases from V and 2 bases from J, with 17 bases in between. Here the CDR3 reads CASHKGNPTYNEQFF. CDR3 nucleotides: TGTGCCAGTCACAAGGGGAACCCTACCTACAATGAGCAGTTCTTC.

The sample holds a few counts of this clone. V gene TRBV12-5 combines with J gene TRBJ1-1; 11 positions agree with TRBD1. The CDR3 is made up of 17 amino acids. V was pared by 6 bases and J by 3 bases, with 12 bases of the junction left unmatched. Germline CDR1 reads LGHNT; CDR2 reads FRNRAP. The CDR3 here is CASGLGAGQGVYTEAFF. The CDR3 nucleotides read TGTGCTAGTGGGCTGGGAGCGGGACAGGGGGTCTACACTGAAGCTTTCTTT.

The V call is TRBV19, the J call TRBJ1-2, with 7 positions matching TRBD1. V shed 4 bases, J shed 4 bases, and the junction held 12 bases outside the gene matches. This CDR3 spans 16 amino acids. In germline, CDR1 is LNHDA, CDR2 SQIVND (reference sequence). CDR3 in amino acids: CASSTPATGSLYGYTF. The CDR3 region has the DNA TGTGCCAGTAGTACCCCCGCGACAGGGAGTCTCTATGGCTACACCTTC.

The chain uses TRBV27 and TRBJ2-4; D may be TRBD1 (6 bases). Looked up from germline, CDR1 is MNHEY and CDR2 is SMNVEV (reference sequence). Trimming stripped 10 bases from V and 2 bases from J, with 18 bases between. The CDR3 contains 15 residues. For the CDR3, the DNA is TGTGCCACCGCGCGGACAGACCTTACCAAAAACATTCAGTACTTC. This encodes CATARTDLTKNIQYF.

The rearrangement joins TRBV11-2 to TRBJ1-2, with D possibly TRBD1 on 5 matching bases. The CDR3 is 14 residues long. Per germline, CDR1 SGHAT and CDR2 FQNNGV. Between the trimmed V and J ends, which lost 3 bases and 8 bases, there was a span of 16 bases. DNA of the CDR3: TGTGCCAGCAGCTTTCTCAGTGACAGTTTGGGCTACACCTTC. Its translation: CASSFLSDSLGYTF.

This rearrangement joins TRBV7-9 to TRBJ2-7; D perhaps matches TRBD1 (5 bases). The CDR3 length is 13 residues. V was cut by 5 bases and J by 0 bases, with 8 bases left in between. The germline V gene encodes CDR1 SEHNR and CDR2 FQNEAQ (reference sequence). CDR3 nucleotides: TGTGCCAGCAGCCTCGACAGCTCCTACGAGCAGTACGTC. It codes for CASSLDSSYEQYV.

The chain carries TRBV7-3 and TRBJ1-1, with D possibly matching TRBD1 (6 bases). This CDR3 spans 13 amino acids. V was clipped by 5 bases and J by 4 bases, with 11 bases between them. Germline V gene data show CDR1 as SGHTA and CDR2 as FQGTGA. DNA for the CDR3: TGTGCCAGCAGCACACAGGGTTCCACTGAAGCTTTCTTT. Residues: CASSTQGSTEAFF. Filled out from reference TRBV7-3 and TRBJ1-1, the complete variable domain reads GAGVSQTPSNKVTEKGKYVELRCDPISGHTALYWYRQSLGQGPEFLIYFQGTGAADDSGLPNDRFFAVRPEGSVSTLKIQRTERGDSAVYLCASSTQGSTEAFFGQGTRLTVV.

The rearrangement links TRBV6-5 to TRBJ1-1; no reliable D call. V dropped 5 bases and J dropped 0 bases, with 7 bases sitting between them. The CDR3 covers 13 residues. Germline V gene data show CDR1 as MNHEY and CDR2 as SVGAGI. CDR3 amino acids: CASSIHMNTEAFF. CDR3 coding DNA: TGTGCCAGCAGTATTCACATGAACACTGAAGCTTTCTTT.

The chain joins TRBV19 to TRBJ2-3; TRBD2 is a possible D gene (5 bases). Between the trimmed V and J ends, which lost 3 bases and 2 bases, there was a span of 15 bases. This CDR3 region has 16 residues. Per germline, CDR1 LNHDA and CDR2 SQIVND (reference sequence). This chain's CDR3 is CASSMRRRGNTDTQYF. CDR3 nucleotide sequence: TGTGCCAGTAGTATGAGGAGGCGCGGTAACACAGATACGCAGTATTTT.

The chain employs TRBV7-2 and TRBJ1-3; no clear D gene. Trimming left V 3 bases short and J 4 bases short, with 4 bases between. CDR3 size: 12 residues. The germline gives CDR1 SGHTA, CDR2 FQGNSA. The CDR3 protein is CASSFLGNTIYF. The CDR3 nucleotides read TGTGCCAGCAGCTTCTTAGGAAACACCATATATTTT.

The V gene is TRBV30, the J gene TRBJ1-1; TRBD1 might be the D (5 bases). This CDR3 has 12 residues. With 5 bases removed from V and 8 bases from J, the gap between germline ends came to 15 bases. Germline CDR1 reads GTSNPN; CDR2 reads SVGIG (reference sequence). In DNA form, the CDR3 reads TGTGCCTGGGGGGCTACCGACGGAGAAGCTTTCTTT. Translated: CAWGATDGEAFF.

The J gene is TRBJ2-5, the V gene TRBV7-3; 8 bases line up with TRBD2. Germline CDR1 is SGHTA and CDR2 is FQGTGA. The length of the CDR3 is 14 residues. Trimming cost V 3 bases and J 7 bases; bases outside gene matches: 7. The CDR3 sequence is CASSFMTSAGTQYF. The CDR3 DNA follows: TGTGCCAGCAGCTTCATGACTAGCGCGGGGACCCAGTACTTC.

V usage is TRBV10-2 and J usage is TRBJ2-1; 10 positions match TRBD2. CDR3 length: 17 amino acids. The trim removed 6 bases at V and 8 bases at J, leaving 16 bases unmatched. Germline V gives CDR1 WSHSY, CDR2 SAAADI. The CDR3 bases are TGCGCCAGCAGCCTAAGTCCGGGACTAGCGACCGGCGATGAGCAGTTCTTC. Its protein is CASSLSPGLATGDEQFF.

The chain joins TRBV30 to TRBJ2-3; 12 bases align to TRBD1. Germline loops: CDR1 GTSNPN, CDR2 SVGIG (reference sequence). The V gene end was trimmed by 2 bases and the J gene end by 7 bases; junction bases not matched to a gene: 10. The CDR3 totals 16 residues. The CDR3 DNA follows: TGTGCCTGGAGTATCGCCGGGACAGGGGGCTGGTATACGCAGTATTTT. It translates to CAWSIAGTGGWYTQYF. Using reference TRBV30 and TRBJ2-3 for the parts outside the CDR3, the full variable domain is SQTIHQWPATLVQPVGSPLSLECTVEGTSNPNLYWYRQAAGRGLQLLFYSVGIGQISSEVPQNLSASRPQDRQFILSSKKLLLSDSGFYLCAWSIAGTGGWYTQYFGPGTRLTVL.

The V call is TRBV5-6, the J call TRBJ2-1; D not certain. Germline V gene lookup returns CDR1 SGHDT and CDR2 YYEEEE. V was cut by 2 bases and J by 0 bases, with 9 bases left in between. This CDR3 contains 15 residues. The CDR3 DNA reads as TGTGCCAGCAGCTTAAGTGCGATCTCCTACAATGAGCAGTTCTTC. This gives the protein CASSLSAISYNEQFF. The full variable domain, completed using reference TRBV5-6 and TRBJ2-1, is DAGVTQSPTHLIKTRGQQVTLRCSPKSGHDTVSWYQQALGQGPQFIFQYYEEEERQRGNFPDRFSGHQFPNYSSELNVNALLLGDSALYLCASSLSAISYNEQFFGPGTRLTVL.